The present T cell receptor (beta chain) was sequenced within a study of T cells after yellow fever vaccination. Study-wide results and caveats: Subsequent booster samples again held most clones from primary vaccination (96% CD4, roughly 91% CD8).

V was cut by 7 bases and J by 2 bases, with 17 bases left in between. The V gene's germline CDR1 is MDHEN and CDR2 SYDVKM. This CDR3 spans 15 amino acids. UMIs and a universal primer site were added when TCR cDNA was made by 5'RACE template switching. TCRdb fed the 5' RACE reads into MiXCR, producing one record per CDR3 protein. The data show about 220,000 distinct CDR3 sequences, more than 6.5% seen once. As regards this clonotype: Its antigen is not known.

This receptor was obtained from a man aged 25 to 40 who received the YFV17D yellow fever vaccine. The chain combines TRBV28 with TRBJ2-5; a possible D gene is TRBD2 (6 bases). Source: CD4+ T cells sorted from PBMCs, taken on the day of the yellow fever booster vaccination. The CDR3 protein is CASTPERAGQETQYF. As DNA, the CDR3 is TGTGCCAGCACCCCCGAGCGGGCAGGGCAAGAGACCCAGTACTTC.